This is a list of T cell receptor beta chains from one sample in a study of blood T cell repertoires in COVID-19. Sequencing was performed with immunoSEQ multiplex PCR; in TCRdb, only in-frame clones are kept and a portion is missing. The table records around 220,000 clones, more than 75% of them present only once. The specimen sequenced was peripheral blood. These receptors were collected from a woman older than 75 with COVID-19, enrolled during active disease. CDR3s include the opening cysteine and the closing phenylalanine or tryptophan. A D gene is named only where the DNA matches it firmly. The size of a clone is reported for some rows only, either as once, few or many, or as a class for expanded clones.

CDR3nt | CDR3aa | j_gene | v_gene | abundance | d_gene
TGTGCCACCAGTCGGACAGGGGCGGCCGGGGAGCTGTTTTTT | CATSRTGAAGELFF | TRBJ2-2 | TRBV24-1 | . | TRBD1
TGTGCCAGCACCCTAGGGGGGACAGTTGAAGCTTTCTTT | CASTLGGTVEAFF | TRBJ1-1 | TRBV7-2 | few | TRBD1
TGTGCCACCAGCAGAGGTAGCGTCAACATTCAGTACTTC | CATSRGSVNIQYF | TRBJ2-4 | TRBV15 | . | .
TGCGCCAGCAGGGAACTACAGGGACAAGGATCACCCCTCCACTTT | CASRELQGQGSPLHF | TRBJ1-6 | TRBV5-1 | . | .
TGCGCCAGCAGCCTCACAATGACTAGCGGGACTACACACGAGCAGTACTTC | CASSLTMTSGTTHEQYF | TRBJ2-7 | TRBV5-1 | . | TRBD2
TGTGCCATCAGTGAGGGACAGGGATCCTACGAGCAGTACTTC | CAISEGQGSYEQYF | TRBJ2-7 | TRBV10-3 | . | TRBD1
TGTGCCAGCAGCCAAGTTCGCCTAGCGGCTGTCTACGAGCAGTACTTC | CASSQVRLAAVYEQYF | TRBJ2-7 | TRBV3-1/TRBV3-2 | . | TRBD2
TGTGCCAGCAGAACTCTCACAACAGGGGGGAATTCACCCCTCCACTTT | CASRTLTTGGNSPLHF | TRBJ1-6 | TRBV2 | once | TRBD1
TGTGCCAGCAGCTTGCATCGGACAGAAAAACTGTTTTTT | CASSLHRTEKLFF | TRBJ1-4 | TRBV5-6 | few | .
TGTGCCAGTAGTACAGGAAGGCCCTCGACCTCCGGCTACGAGCAGTACTTC | CASSTGRPSTSGYEQYF | TRBJ2-7 | TRBV19 | . | .
TGTGCCGCGGGGGGGGGCGGGCAGCCCCAGCATTTT | CAAGGGGQPQHF | TRBJ1-5 | TRBV2 | . | .
TGTGCCTTACAGAGCTCTGGAAACACCATATATTTT | CALQSSGNTIYF | TRBJ1-3 | TRBV6-5 | . | .
TGTGCCAGTAGCCGGGGGGACATTGGCTACACCTTC | CASSRGDIGYTF | TRBJ1-2 | TRBV19 | once | .
TGTGCCAGCAGGGGGGGACTAGCGGGGCCGGGCAATGAGCAGTTCTTC | CASRGGLAGPGNEQFF | TRBJ2-1 | TRBV2 | . | TRBD2
TGCAGTGGCAGGGGGAATGCTGGCTACACCTTC | CSGRGNAGYTF | TRBJ1-2 | TRBV20-1 | few | TRBD1
TGTGCCAGCAGTTACGCACAGGCCGCTAATGGCTACACCTTC | CASSYAQAANGYTF | TRBJ1-2 | TRBV6-5 | once | .
TGTGCCAGCTCACCCTTTTCGATCCTCGGGGGGGGAAGCTCCTACAATGAGCAGTTCTTC | CASSPFSILGGGSSYNEQFF | TRBJ2-1 | TRBV18 | . | TRBD2
TGTGCCAGCAGCAGGGGGTGGATAGCGGGAGGGCCGAACCGGGGAGCTGTTTTT | CASSRGWIAGGPNRGAVF | TRBJ2-2 | TRBV21-1 | once | .
TGTGCCAGCAGAGTTCAGGTTCTGAACACTGAAGCTTTCTTT | CASRVQVLNTEAFF | TRBJ1-1 | TRBV6-5 | . | .
TGTGCCAGCAGCCAATCCCTTGGCGGGGGGGCTCGAATTGAGCAGTTCTTC | CASSQSLGGGARIEQFF | TRBJ2-1 | TRBV3-1/TRBV3-2 | . | TRBD2
TGTGCCAGCTCACCCCCCGGGGGGCGAGGAAACATGTACAATGAGCAGTTCTTC | CASSPPGGRGNMYNEQFF | TRBJ2-1 | TRBV18 | . | .
TGTGCCAGCAGCCGGGACAGAAGAAACACTGAAGCTTTCTTT | CASSRDRRNTEAFF | TRBJ1-1 | TRBV7-3 | few | TRBD1
TGTGCCAGCAGCTTCTGGGGCCTCGGGGAGACCCAGTACTTC | CASSFWGLGETQYF | TRBJ2-5 | TRBV5-8 | few | .
TGTGCCAGCATAGACACTGAAGCTTTCTTT | CASIDTEAFF | TRBJ1-1 | TRBV28 | . | .
TGCGCCAGCAGTGTGGTAGGGGACAGGGCTGAAGCTTTCTTT | CASSVVGDRAEAFF | TRBJ1-1 | TRBV5-1 | . | TRBD1
TGTGCCAGCAGACAGGGGAAATCCTACGAGCAGTACTTC | CASRQGKSYEQYF | TRBJ2-7 | TRBV6-6 | . | TRBD1
TGTGCCAGCAGCTCCGACAGGAGTGAATCACCCCTCCACTTT | CASSSDRSESPLHF | TRBJ1-6 | TRBV7-9 | . | .
TGTGCCAGCAGCTTAACGGGACAGGGGGTAAATCAGCCCCAGCATTTT | CASSLTGQGVNQPQHF | TRBJ1-5 | TRBV7-9 | . | TRBD1
TGTGCCAGCAGCTCCTCAGATGACAGGGGCGGTTATGGCTACACCTTC | CASSSSDDRGGYGYTF | TRBJ1-2 | TRBV7-3 | . | TRBD1
TGTGCCAGCAGTTTGCGGTTCCGGGCGGGGGGTTTCACAGATACGCAGTATTTT | CASSLRFRAGGFTDTQYF | TRBJ2-3 | TRBV27 | . | TRBD2